The 19 T cell receptor beta chains below were found in one sample sequenced in a study of human T cells and chemical hapten exposure. Documented time point: pre-sensitization, week 0. Treatment denoted: therapeutic diphenylcyclopropenone sensitization with weekly scalp DPC. From the RACE reads, TCRdb called clonotypes with MiXCR, one entry per CDR3 protein. The sample carries about 180,000 distinct CDR3 sequences, more than 25% recorded once. Sample: whole blood, taken in connection with sensitization to the hapten diphenylcyclopropenone (DPC). These TCRs come from a woman aged 25 to 39 with alopecia areata. Some clones in this sample may be carry-over from other donors' samples.

The gene calls are TRBV5-1 and TRBJ2-3; 8 bases line up with TRBD1. Germline V gene lookup returns CDR1 SGHRS and CDR2 YFSETQ. After removal of 5 bases from V and 0 bases from J, the junction contained 2 bases not matched to a gene. The CDR3 is 14 residues long. The CDR3 DNA reads TGCGCCAGCAGGGGACAGGCTAGCACAGATACGCAGTATTTT. This gives the protein CASRGQASTDTQYF. Full variable domain (outside the CDR3, taken from reference TRBV5-1 and TRBJ2-3): KAGVTQTPRYLIKTRGQQVTLSCSPISGHRSVSWYQQTPGQGLQFLFEYFSETQRNKGNFPGRFSGRQFSNSRSEMNVSTLELGDSALYLCASRGQASTDTQYFGPGTRLTVL.

This clonotype was observed at least ten times. The V call is TRBV5-6, the J call TRBJ2-3; 7 bases map to TRBD2. Germline lookup yields CDR1 SGHDT and CDR2 YYEEEE. The length of the CDR3 is 16 residues. V dropped 3 bases and J dropped 2; count of bases not matched to a gene: 9. In nucleotides, the CDR3 is TGTGCCAGCAGCTCGCCGGGACTACGAGACACAGATACGCAGTATTTT. Protein: CASSSPGLRDTDTQYF.

The chain is built from TRBV10-3 and TRBJ2-2; tentatively, D is TRBD2 (6 bases). Trimming removed 10 bases at V and 0 bases at J, with 12 bases between. This CDR3 spans 14 amino acids. The germline V gene has CDR1 ENHRY and CDR2 SYGVKD. As DNA, the CDR3 is TGTGCCACCCTGGGGGGAACGAACACCGGGGAGCTGTTTTTT. It encodes CATLGGTNTGELFF.

V usage is TRBV20-1 and J usage is TRBJ2-3; D is undetermined. V was pared by 2 bases and J by 5 bases, with 11 bases between. CDR1 DFQATT and CDR2 SNEGSKA come from the germline V gene (reference sequence). The length of the CDR3 is 13 residues. The CDR3 protein is CSARNPWGDTQYF. CDR3 in DNA: TGCAGTGCTAGAAATCCTTGGGGAGATACGCAGTATTTT.

This clonotype showed up just a few times. The chain links TRBV9 to TRBJ2-3; D perhaps matches TRBD1 (7 bases). Trimming cost V 4 bases and J 6 bases, with 18 bases left between them. Germline CDR1 SGDLS, CDR2 YYNGEE. The CDR3 spans 15 residues. CDR3 DNA: TGTGCCAGCAGCCCGGAAGCGACAGGGAGGGATACGCAGTATTTT. Amino acids: CASSPEATGRDTQYF.

Remarks on this clonotype: A read error may account for a junction end that differs from germline. The J gene is TRBJ1-2, the V gene TRBV9; tentative D call: TRBD1 (5 bases). The CDR3 is 16 amino acids. Germline CDR1 SGDLS, CDR2 YYNGEE. The CDR3 spells CVSSVGMWGDDYGYTF. The DNA for the CDR3 is TGTGTCAGCAGCGTAGGAATGTGGGGCGACGACTATGGCTACACCTTC.

This clonotype occurred a few times. The chain has TRBV27 and TRBJ1-5, with a weak D call TRBD1 (5 bases). V was cut by 4 bases and J by 5 bases, with 12 bases left in between. Germline values: CDR1 MNHEY, CDR2 SMNVEV (reference sequence). CDR3 length: 14 amino acids. The CDR3 region has the DNA TGTGCCAGCAGTTCCCTCGGGGCTTATCAGCCCCAGCATTTT. Residues: CASSSLGAYQPQHF.

V gene TRBV5-5 combines with J gene TRBJ2-1, with 8 bases aligning to TRBD1. Germline CDR1 is SGHKS and CDR2 is YYEKEE (reference sequence). V was pared by 0 bases and J by 4 bases, with 3 bases of the junction left unmatched. The CDR3 runs to 15 residues. This chain's CDR3 is CASSLVQGAYNEQFF. CDR3 DNA: TGTGCCAGCAGCTTGGTCCAGGGGGCGTACAATGAGCAGTTCTTC.

This clonotype has more than one count but fewer than ten. V and J are TRBV28 and TRBJ2-2; 7 positions agree with TRBD1. The J segment lost 0 bases and the V segment lost 4 bases, leaving 2 bases of the junction unmatched. Germline assignment: CDR1 MDHEN and CDR2 SYDVKM. The CDR3 covers 15 residues. The CDR3 sequence is CASSSDRANTGELFF. CDR3 DNA: TGTGCCAGCAGTTCCGACAGGGCGAACACCGGGGAGCTGTTTTTT.

This clonotype was seen a few times. The chain joins TRBV2 to TRBJ2-7, with D perhaps TRBD1 or TRBD2 (5 bases each). The CDR3 runs 14 residues. The germline CDR1 and CDR2 sequences are SNHLY and FYNNEI. V lost 7 bases to trimming and J lost 6 bases, with 19 bases between them. In DNA, the CDR3 is TGTGCCAGCACTCGGGACCCTCTTGAATCCGAGCAGTACTTC. Amino acids: CASTRDPLESEQYF.

The genes are TRBV20-1 and TRBJ2-3, with 9 bases aligning to TRBD2. CDR3 length equals 15 residues. CDR1 and CDR2 (germline): DFQATT, SNEGSKA (reference sequence). J was trimmed by 2 bases and V by 3 bases; bases with no gene match: 6. The CDR3 region is CSASPSGADTDTQYF. In DNA, the CDR3 is TGCAGTGCTAGCCCTAGCGGGGCCGACACAGATACGCAGTATTTT.

The chain uses TRBV6-2 or TRBV6-3 and TRBJ2-1, with TRBD1 matching 11 bases. CDR1 is MNHEY and CDR2 is SVGEGT in the germline V gene. Unmatched junction bases numbered 5, after V lost 0 bases and J lost 7 bases. CDR3 length: 16 amino acids. The CDR3: CASSYSGQGARNEQFF. The DNA of the CDR3 is TGTGCCAGCAGTTACTCAGGACAGGGGGCGCGTAATGAGCAGTTCTTC.

The chain combines TRBV6-2 or TRBV6-3 with TRBJ2-2, with D tentatively TRBD1 (6 bases). The CDR3 sequence is 15 residues long. Trimming left V 5 bases short and J 3 bases short, with 13 bases between. From germline, CDR1 is MNHEY and CDR2 SVGEGT. Here the CDR3 reads CASSLLGGYTGELFF. The CDR3 DNA follows: TGTGCCAGCAGTCTCTTAGGGGGTTACACCGGGGAGCTGTTTTTT.

In its sample, this clonotype was seen a few times. The V and J genes are TRBV9 and TRBJ2-3, with 8 bases that match TRBD1. Germline CDR1 and CDR2: SGDLS and YYNGEE. This CDR3 region has 15 residues. V lost 0 bases, J lost 4 bases, and 4 bases stayed unmatched. The CDR3 loop reads CASSVGRGPADTQYF. The CDR3 DNA follows: TGTGCCAGCAGCGTAGGCAGGGGGCCGGCAGATACGCAGTATTTT.

The V call is TRBV5-1, the J call TRBJ2-7; 10 positions agree with TRBD2. The length of the CDR3 is 16 residues. The germline CDR1 and CDR2 sequences are SGHRS and YFSETQ. V trimming: 3 bases; J trimming: 1 base; junction bases outside the gene matches: 7. The CDR3 nucleotides read TGCGCCAGCAGCTCCACTAGCGGGGTAATGTCCTACGAGCAGTACTTC. Encoded protein: CASSSTSGVMSYEQYF. Full variable domain (outside the CDR3, taken from reference TRBV5-1 and TRBJ2-7): KAGVTQTPRYLIKTRGQQVTLSCSPISGHRSVSWYQQTPGQGLQFLFEYFSETQRNKGNFPGRFSGRQFSNSRSEMNVSTLELGDSALYLCASSSTSGVMSYEQYFGPGTRLTVT.

The table lists this clonotype with a few counts. The rearrangement uses TRBV29-1 and TRBJ2-7; TRBD1 or TRBD2 may be the D gene (6 bases each). V lost 5 bases to trimming and J lost 1 base, with 15 bases between them. This CDR3 has 14 amino acids. CDR1 is SQVTM and CDR2 is ANQGSEA in the germline V gene. The CDR3 region has the DNA TGCAGCGTTACAGGGCTCGGGGGATCCTACGAGCAGTACTTC. Its protein is CSVTGLGGSYEQYF.

The chain uses TRBV6-5 and TRBJ1-6; D remains unclear. Germline V gene data show CDR1 as MNHEY and CDR2 as SVGAGI. The CDR3 runs to 14 residues. The V end was cut by 2 bases, the J end by 10 bases, with 12 bases between. Here the CDR3 reads CASSYRLLGSPLHF. The CDR3 DNA follows: TGTGCCAGCAGTTACCGATTACTCGGATCACCCCTCCACTTT.

This clonotype has a handful of counts. V and J are TRBV27 and TRBJ2-7, with 11 positions matching TRBD1. The V gene's germline CDR1 is MNHEY and CDR2 SMNVEV (reference sequence). CDR3 length equals 15 residues. J gave up 4 bases and V 4 bases, and 6 bases lay outside the gene matches. Written as DNA, the CDR3 is TGTGCCAGCAGTTCCCCGGGACAGGGGGTATACGAGCAGTACTTC. Translating gives CASSSPGQGVYEQYF.

The chain has TRBV7-2 and TRBJ1-4, with unresolved D. Germline V lookup: CDR1 SGHTA, CDR2 FQGNSA. The CDR3 is made up of 13 amino acids. With 5 bases removed from V and 10 bases from J, the gap between germline ends came to 14 bases. CDR3 region: CASSPRAAGKLFF. In DNA, the CDR3 is TGTGCCAGCAGCCCCCGGGCAGCCGGAAAACTGTTTTTT.